This entry concerns a single T cell receptor beta chain. Its antigen is as yet unknown. These data come from a study of OX40 agonist ivuxolimab in advanced cancers. In the study overall: Each patient was given ivuxolimab into a vein every 2 weeks, at 0.01 to 10 mg/kg. Study-level points and caveats: More expanded clones were found, on average, in CD8+ than in CD4+ T cells. Doses of 0.1 to 3.0 mg/kg were accompanied by clonal expansion of CD4+ and CD8+ blood T cells by week 6.

CDR3 size: 17 residues. V was cut by 3 bases and J by 2 bases, with 17 bases left in between. The data were produced by immunoSEQ multiplex PCR, yet TCRdb's version contains in-frame clones alone and is incomplete. Of roughly 33,000 clones in the sample, over 60% were seen once. The clonotype comes from an adult with an advanced solid tumor such as melanoma, head and neck, liver or kidney cancer. The chain has TRBV23-1 and TRBJ1-5, with D uncertain. TRBV23-1 is known as an ORF, though its function is uncertain. This specimen consisted of CD4+ or CD8+ T cells sorted from blood, obtained in a trial of the OX40 agonist ivuxolimab. This chain's CDR3 is CASSHGIPSYGNQPQHF. The DNA of the CDR3 is TGCGCCAGCAGTCACGGGATCCCTTCCTACGGCAATCAGCCCCAGCATTTT.